This TCR beta chain was observed in a study of CD8+ T cells in alopecia areata. Study-level background: Tofacitinib was taken orally by treated patients, and the dose was 5 to 10 mg twice daily. General observations from the study: Scalp samples also contribute reads from the resident alphabeta T cells found in normal skin.

Using a FACSAria, the CD4+ and CD8+ T cells were sorted from the PBMCs. cDNA reverse transcribed from extracted RNA served as the sequencing template. Measured with immunoSEQ multiplex PCR; TCRdb has only the in-frame clones, and not every one. The sample lists about 130,000 clones, around 50% occurring once. Details on this clone: The antigen is unknown.

This CDR3 is 14 amino acids long. From germline, CDR1 is MNHEY and CDR2 SVGAGI. With 2 bases removed from V and 4 bases from J, the gap between germline ends came to 10 bases. The gene calls are TRBV6-5 and TRBJ2-3; no clear D. Here the sequenced sample was CD4+ T cells sorted from blood, taken at week 0. This receptor was obtained from a human donor with alopecia areata. This CDR3 is CASSYRLNADTQYF. The DNA for the CDR3 is TGTGCCAGCAGTTACCGGCTCAACGCAGATACGCAGTATTTT.